This TCR beta chain was recorded in a study of T cell responses to AZD1222 COVID-19 vaccine. Study-wide context: Both about-4-week and about-12-week second-dose recipients were combined. Regarding the study as a whole: Nearly half of unique spike-specific TCRs reportedly avoided B.1.351 and B.1.1.7 mutated regions. Samples come after the peak T cell response, not at day 14.

This clone was recorded once. Its antigen is not known. Here immunoSEQ multiplex PCR was the method, and the copy in TCRdb shows in-frame clones only, minus some. The sample consists of fewer than 120,000 clones, less than 95% of them appearing once. This CDR3 is built from 15 residues. Germline V gives CDR1 SGHDN, CDR2 FVKESK. Germline trimming cut 6 bases from V and 8 bases from J; bases unmatched to any gene: 9. The clonotype comes from an adult in good health. This chain connects TRBV14 to TRBJ1-4, with 10 bases aligning to TRBD1. The starting material was peripheral blood, obtained on day 0 of AZD1222 vaccination. The CDR3 coding sequence is TGTGCCAGCAGTCATAGGACAGGGGGACAGGAAAAACTGTTTTTT. Translated, it gives CASSHRTGGQEKLFF.